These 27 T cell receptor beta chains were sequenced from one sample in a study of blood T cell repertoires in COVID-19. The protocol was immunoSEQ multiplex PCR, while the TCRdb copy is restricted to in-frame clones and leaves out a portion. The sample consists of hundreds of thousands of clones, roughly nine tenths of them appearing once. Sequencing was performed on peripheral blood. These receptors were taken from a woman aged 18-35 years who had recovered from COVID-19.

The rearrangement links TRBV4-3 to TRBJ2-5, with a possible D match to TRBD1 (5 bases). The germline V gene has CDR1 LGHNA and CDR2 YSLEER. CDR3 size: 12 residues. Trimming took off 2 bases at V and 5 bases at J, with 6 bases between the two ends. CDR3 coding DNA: TGCGCCAGCAGCCAAACAGGCGAGACCCAGTACTTC. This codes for CASSQTGETQYF.

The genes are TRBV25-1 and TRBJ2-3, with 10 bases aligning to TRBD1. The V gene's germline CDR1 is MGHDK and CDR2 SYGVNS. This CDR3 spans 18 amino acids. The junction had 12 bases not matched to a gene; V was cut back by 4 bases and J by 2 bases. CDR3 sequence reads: CASSGTGGSGGITDTQYF. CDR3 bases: TGTGCCAGCAGTGGGACAGGGGGTTCGGGTGGGATCACAGATACGCAGTATTTT.

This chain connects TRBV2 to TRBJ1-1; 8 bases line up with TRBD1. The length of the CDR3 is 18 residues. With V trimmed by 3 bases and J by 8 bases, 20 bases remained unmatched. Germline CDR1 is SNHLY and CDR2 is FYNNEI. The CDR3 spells CASSDLHRQDRAIPEAFF. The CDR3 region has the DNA TGTGCCAGCAGTGACCTCCACCGGCAGGACAGGGCAATCCCAGAAGCTTTCTTT.

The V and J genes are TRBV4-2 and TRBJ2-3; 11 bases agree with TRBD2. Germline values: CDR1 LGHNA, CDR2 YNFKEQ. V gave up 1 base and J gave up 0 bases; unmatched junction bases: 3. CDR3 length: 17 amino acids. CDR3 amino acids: CASSQVTSGASTDTQYF. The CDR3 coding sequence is TGTGCCAGCAGCCAAGTGACTAGCGGGGCTAGCACAGATACGCAGTATTTT.

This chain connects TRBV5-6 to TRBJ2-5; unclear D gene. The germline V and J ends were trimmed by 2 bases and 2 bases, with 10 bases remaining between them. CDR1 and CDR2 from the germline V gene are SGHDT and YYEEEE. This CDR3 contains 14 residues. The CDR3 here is CASSFGSDQETQYF. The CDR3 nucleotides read TGTGCCAGCAGCTTCGGCAGCGATCAAGAGACCCAGTACTTC.

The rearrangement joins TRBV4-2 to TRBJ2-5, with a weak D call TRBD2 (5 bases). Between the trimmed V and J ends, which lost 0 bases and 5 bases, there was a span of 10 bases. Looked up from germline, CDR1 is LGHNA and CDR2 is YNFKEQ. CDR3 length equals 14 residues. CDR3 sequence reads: CASSQDSSLETQYF. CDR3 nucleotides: TGTGCCAGCAGCCAAGATTCTAGCTTGGAGACCCAGTACTTC.

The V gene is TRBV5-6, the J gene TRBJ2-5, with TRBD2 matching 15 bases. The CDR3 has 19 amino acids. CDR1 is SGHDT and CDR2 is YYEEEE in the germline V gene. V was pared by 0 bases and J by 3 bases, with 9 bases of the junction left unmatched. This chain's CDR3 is CASSLGRGRTSGREETQYF. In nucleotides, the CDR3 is TGTGCCAGCAGCTTGGGGCGAGGGAGGACTAGCGGGAGGGAAGAGACCCAGTACTTC.

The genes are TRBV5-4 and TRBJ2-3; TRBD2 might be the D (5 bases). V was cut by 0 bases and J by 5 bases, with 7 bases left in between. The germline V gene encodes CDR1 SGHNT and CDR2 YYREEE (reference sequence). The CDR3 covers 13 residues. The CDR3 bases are TGTGCCAGCAGCTTGGCGGGGATAGATACGCAGTATTTT. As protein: CASSLAGIDTQYF. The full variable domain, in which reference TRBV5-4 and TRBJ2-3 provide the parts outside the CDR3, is ETGVTQSPTHLIKTRGQQVTLRCSSQSGHNTVSWYQQALGQGPQFIFQYYREEENGRGNFPPRFSGLQFPNYSSELNVNALELDDSALYLCASSLAGIDTQYFGPGTRLTVL.

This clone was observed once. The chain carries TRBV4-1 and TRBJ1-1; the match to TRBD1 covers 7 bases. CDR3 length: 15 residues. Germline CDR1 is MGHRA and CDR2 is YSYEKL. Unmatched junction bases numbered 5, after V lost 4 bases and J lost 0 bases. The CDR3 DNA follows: TGCGCCAGCAGCCTCTCACAGGGGATGAACACTGAAGCTTTCTTT. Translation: CASSLSQGMNTEAFF.

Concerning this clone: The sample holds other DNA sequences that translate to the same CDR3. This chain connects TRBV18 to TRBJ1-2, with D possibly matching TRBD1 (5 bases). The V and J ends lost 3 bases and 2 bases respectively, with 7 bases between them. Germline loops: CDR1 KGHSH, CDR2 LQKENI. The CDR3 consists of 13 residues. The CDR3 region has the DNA TGTGCCAGCTCACCCGACAGAAACTATGGCTACACCTTC. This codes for CASSPDRNYGYTF. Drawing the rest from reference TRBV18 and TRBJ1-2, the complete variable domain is NAGVMQNPRHLVRRRGQEARLRCSPMKGHSHVYWYRQLPEEGLKFMVYLQKENIIDESGMPKERFSAEFPKEGPSILRIQQVVRGDSAAYFCASSPDRNYGYTFGSGTRLTVV.

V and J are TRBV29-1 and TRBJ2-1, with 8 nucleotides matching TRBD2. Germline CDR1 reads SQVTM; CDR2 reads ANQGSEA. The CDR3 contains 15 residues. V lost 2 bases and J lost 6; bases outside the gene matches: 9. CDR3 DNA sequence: TGCAGCGTTGAAAGTTTAAGCGGGAGAGGCAATGAGCAGTTCTTC. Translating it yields CSVESLSGRGNEQFF.

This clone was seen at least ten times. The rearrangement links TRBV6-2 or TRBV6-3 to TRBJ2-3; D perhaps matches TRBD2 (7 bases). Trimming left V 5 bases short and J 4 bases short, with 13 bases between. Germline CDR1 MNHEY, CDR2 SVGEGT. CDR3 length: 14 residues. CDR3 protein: CASSEGGGADTQYF. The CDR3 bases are TGTGCCAGCAGTGAGGGAGGGGGGGCAGATACGCAGTATTTT.

In DNA form, the CDR3 reads TGTGCCAGCAGCTTCAGCAGGGAAAATCAGCCCCAGCATTTT. It is translated as CASSFSRENQPQHF. The chain carries TRBV7-2 and TRBJ1-5; D is perhaps TRBD1 (5 bases). The CDR3 totals 14 residues. The ends were cut back, 3 bases at V and 4 bases at J, with 10 bases in the middle. The germline V gene encodes CDR1 SGHTA and CDR2 FQGNSA.

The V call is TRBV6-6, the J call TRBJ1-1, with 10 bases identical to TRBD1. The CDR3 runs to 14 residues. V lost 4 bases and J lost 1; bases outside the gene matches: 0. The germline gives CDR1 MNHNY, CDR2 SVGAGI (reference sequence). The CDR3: CASSWDRGNTEAFF. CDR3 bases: TGTGCCAGCAGTTGGGACAGGGGGAACACTGAAGCTTTCTTT.

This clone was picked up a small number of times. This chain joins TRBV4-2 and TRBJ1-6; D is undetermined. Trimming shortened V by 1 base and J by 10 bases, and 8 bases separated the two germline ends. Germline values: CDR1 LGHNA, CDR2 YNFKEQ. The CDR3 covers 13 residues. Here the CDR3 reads CASSQGRNSPLHF. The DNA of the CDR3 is TGTGCCAGCAGCCAAGGCAGGAACTCACCCCTCCACTTT.

The CDR3 coding sequence is TGTGCCACTGGATTTGCGACAGGGGGCAGTCAGCCCCAGCATTTT. Amino acid sequence: CATGFATGGSQPQHF. The chain combines TRBV10-3 with TRBJ1-5, with TRBD1 identical over 10 bases. Trimming at V came to 10 bases and at J to 6 bases, leaving 12 bases not matched to a gene. In germline, CDR1 is ENHRY, CDR2 SYGVKD. The CDR3 is 15 residues long.

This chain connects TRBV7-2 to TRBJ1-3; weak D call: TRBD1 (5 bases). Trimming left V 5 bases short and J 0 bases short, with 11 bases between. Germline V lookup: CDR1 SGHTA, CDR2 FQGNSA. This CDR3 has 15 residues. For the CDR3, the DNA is TGTGCCAGCAGCGCGGACATGACCTCTGGAAACACCATATATTTT. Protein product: CASSADMTSGNTIYF.

The CDR3 sequence is CASSLRQGERGETQYF. The DNA for the CDR3 is TGTGCCAGTAGTCTCCGACAGGGGGAGAGAGGAGAGACCCAGTACTTC. The chain has TRBV19 and TRBJ2-5; 9 bases fit TRBD1. CDR1 and CDR2 from the germline V gene are LNHDA and SQIVND (reference sequence). The CDR3 has 16 amino acids. J gave up 4 bases and V 5 bases, and 11 bases lay outside the gene matches.

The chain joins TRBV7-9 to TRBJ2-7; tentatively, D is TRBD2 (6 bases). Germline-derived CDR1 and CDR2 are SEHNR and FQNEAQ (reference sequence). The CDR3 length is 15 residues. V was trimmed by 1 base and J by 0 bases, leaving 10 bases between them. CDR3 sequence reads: CASSLGGTYSYEQYF. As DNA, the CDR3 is TGTGCCAGCAGCTTAGGGGGGACTTACTCCTACGAGCAGTACTTC. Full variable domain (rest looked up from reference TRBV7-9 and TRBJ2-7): DTGVSQNPRHKITKRGQNVTFRCDPISEHNRLYWYRQTLGQGPEFLTYFQNEAQLEKSRLLSDRFSAERPKGSFSTLEIQRTEQGDSAMYLCASSLGGTYSYEQYFGPGTRLTVT.

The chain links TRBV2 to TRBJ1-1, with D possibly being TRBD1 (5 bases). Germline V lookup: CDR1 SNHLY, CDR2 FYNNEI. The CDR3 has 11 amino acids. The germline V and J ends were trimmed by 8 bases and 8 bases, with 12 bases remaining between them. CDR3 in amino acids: CASSRASEAFF. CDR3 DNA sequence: TGTGCCAGCTCCAGGGCTTCGGAAGCTTTCTTT.

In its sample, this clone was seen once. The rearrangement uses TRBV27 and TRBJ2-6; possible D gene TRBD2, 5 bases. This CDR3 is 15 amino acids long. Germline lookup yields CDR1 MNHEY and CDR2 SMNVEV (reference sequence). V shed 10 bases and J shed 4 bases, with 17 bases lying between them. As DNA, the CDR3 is TGTGCCACCTGGACTTTAATAGGGGGGGCCAACGTCCTGACTTTC. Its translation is CATWTLIGGANVLTF.

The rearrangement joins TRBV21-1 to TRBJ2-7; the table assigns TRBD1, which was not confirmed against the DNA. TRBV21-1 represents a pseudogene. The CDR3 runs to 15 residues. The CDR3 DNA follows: TGTGCCAGCAGCAAAGGGGACAGGTACTCCTACGAGCAGTACTTC. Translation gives CASSKGDRYSYEQYF.

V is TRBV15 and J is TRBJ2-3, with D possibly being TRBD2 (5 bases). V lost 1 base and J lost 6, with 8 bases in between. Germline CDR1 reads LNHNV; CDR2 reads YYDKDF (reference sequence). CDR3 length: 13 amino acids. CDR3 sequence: CATSRASGDTQYF. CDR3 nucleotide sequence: TGTGCCACCAGCAGAGCCAGCGGTGATACGCAGTATTTT. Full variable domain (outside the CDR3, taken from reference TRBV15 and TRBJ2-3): DAMVIQNPRYQVTQFGKPVTLSCSQTLNHNVMYWYQQKSSQAPKLLFHYYDKDFNNEADTPDNFQSRRPNTSFCFLDIRSPGLGDTAMYLCATSRASGDTQYFGPGTRLTVL.

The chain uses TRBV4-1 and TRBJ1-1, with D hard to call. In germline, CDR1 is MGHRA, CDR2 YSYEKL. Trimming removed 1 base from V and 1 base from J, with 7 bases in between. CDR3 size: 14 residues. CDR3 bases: TGCGCCAGCAGCCAAGCTTCCGGGAACACTGAAGCTTTCTTT. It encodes CASSQASGNTEAFF.

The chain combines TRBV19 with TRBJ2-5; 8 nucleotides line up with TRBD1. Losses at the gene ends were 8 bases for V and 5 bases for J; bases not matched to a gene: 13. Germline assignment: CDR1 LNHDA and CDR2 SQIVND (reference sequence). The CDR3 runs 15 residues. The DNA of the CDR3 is TGTGCCAGTCGAAACATCTCAGGGGGCTTGGAGACCCAGTACTTC. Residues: CASRNISGGLETQYF.

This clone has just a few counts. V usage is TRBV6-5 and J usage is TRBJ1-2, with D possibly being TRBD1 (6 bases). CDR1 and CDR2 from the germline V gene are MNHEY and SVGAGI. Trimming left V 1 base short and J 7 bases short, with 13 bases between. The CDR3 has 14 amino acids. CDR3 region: CASSYYREGVGYTF. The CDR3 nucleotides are TGTGCCAGCAGTTACTACAGGGAAGGAGTTGGCTACACCTTC.

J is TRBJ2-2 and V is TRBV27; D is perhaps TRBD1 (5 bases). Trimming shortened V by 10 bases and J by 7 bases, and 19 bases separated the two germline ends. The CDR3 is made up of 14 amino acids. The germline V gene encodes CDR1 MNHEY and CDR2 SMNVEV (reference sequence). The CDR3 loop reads CATGVQVSGGELFF. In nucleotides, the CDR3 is TGTGCCACCGGTGTACAGGTATCGGGCGGGGAGCTGTTTTTT.